These T cell receptor beta chains were read from a single sample in a study of tumor-infiltrating lymphocytes in primary liver carcinoma. TCRdb called the multiplex PCR reads again in MiXCR, with one record for every CDR3 protein. The repertoire holds roughly 200,000 distinct CDR3 sequences, around four fifths seen once, with about a sixth in the top ten. What was sequenced was tumor tissue from primary liver carcinoma. The receptors derive from a man in his forties with primary liver carcinoma and hepatitis B virus infection. Each CDR3 is given with its conserved first and last residue.

v_gene	j_gene	CDR3aa
TRBV6-5	TRBJ2-3	CVSNPGLAGTDTQYF
TRBV6-2/TRBV6-3	TRBJ2-1	CTSSGGLAGGVVQFF
TRBV12-3/TRBV12-4	TRBJ1-3	CASTGNSGNIIYF
TRBV6-1	TRBJ2-3	CASSEAGDGRDTQYF
TRBV12-3/TRBV12-4	TRBJ2-1	CASSPLGNRQFF
TRBV15	TRBJ1-2	CATSRAGTGNYGYTF
TRBV29-1	TRBJ2-7	CSVEDRERYEQYF
TRBV6-1	TRBJ1-5	CASNEAREMASQHF
TRBV7-9	TRBJ2-2	CASSPPRGRRSWELFF
TRBV14	TRBJ2-3	CASGQGFSTDTQYF
TRBV28	TRBJ1-5	CATNIRGQPQHF
TRBV7-8	TRBJ1-4	CASSLWGRRRPNEKLFF
TRBV6-5	TRBJ1-1	CASGLQGGTEAFF
TRBV11-1	TRBJ2-1	CDSNIGGLRSYVKQFF
TRBV5-1	TRBJ1-1	CASSSGRAGTEVIF
TRBV29-1	TRBJ2-5	CSLRTASFQEAQYF
TRBV18	TRBJ2-3	CSSSPRDTQYF
TRBV5-1	TRBJ2-3	CASSAAGIEGDTRYF
TRBV12-3/TRBV12-4	TRBJ2-7	CASSLSDRKQYF
TRBV29-1	TRBJ2-2	CSVEVLYSQVTGELFF
TRBV4-2	TRBJ1-2	CASSYLDGNYGYTF
TRBV6-1	TRBJ2-7	CASSRGTSAHEHYF
TRBV11-1	TRBJ2-1	CTSSPRLPGALQFF
TRBV6-2/TRBV6-3	TRBJ2-7	CASKRLQEGHEQYF
TRBV11-3	TRBJ2-1	CASSLGLSNDELFF
TRBV4-1	TRBJ2-7	CASSQDIAKGPYEQYF
TRBV11-1	TRBJ2-4	CASTFPGTSGIKNIQYF
TRBV7-9	TRBJ2-1	CASISVDPYNEQFF
TRBV29-1	TRBJ1-6	CSVSTGTGPSSPPHF
TRBV6-1	TRBJ1-2	CASITGYSYGYTF
TRBV6-6	TRBJ2-6	CTSTYPSGSGANVLTF
TRBV5-6	TRBJ2-7	CASCLGLAGGPHEQYF
TRBV6-5	TRBJ2-7	CASNGTRAAYEQYF
TRBV4-1	TRBJ1-1	CASSHPDRSNTEAFF
TRBV10-3	TRBJ2-4	CAISDNWKVQNIQYF
TRBV12-3/TRBV12-4	TRBJ1-1	CVSRYVTAEAVF
TRBV14	TRBJ1-5	CASSQGRHQPQDF
TRBV6-2/TRBV6-3	TRBJ2-1	CVSSTPGQGSYNEQFF
TRBV6-5	TRBJ1-4	CANSKGVANEKLFF
TRBV29-1	TRBJ2-7	CSVDRSGTVGSYEQYF
TRBV12-3/TRBV12-4	TRBJ2-3	CSSSKTPGPAGGPDTQYF
TRBV6-6	TRBJ2-7	CVSRTTSGSYEQYF